The rows below give T cell receptor beta chains drawn from one sample of a study of cytomegalovirus exposure and HLA in healthy donors. Some clones are missing from TCRdb's copy, which holds only in-frame ones; the method was immunoSEQ multiplex PCR. The sample contains about 140,000 clones, about 80% of which appear only once. The sample comprised PBMCs. The origin of the receptors is a woman aged 40 to 50 in good health and CMV-seronegative. CDR3s include the opening cysteine and the closing phenylalanine or tryptophan. The order of the fields is CDR3 protein, CDR3 DNA, clone size, D gene, V gene, J gene. The D gene is left open where the match is weak. Only some rows state a clone size, as once, few, many or a class for expanded clones.

CASSSYPRTRVYNEQFF	TGTGCCAGCAGCTCGTACCCCCGGACTAGAGTCTACAATGAGCAGTTCTTC	.	TRBD2	TRBV11-2	TRBJ2-1
CASSIRGARTYEQYF	TGTGCCAGTAGTATCCGGGGGGCCAGGACCTACGAGCAGTACTTC	once	.	TRBV19	TRBJ2-7
CASSTEYEQYF	TGTGCCAGCAGCACTGAGTACGAGCAGTACTTC	.	.	TRBV11-3	TRBJ2-7
CASSQDLGSYGYTF	TGCGCCAGCAGCCAGGACCTCGGGAGCTATGGCTACACCTTC	.	.	TRBV4-3	TRBJ1-2
CASSRLVTSGANNEQFF	TGTGCCAGCAGCCGGCTTGTTACTAGCGGGGCCAACAATGAGCAGTTCTTC	.	TRBD2	TRBV7-9	TRBJ2-1
CASSLYQGGNQPQHF	TGTGCCAGCAGTTTGTATCAGGGTGGCAATCAGCCCCAGCATTTT	once	.	TRBV6-5	TRBJ1-5
CASSFSRGGANVLTF	TGTGCCAGCAGTTTTTCGCGAGGGGGGGCCAACGTCCTGACTTTC	.	.	TRBV28	TRBJ2-6
CASSLTLAGEFHEQYF	TGTGCCAGCAGCTTAACCCTGGCGGGAGAGTTCCACGAGCAGTACTTC	.	TRBD2	TRBV11-2	TRBJ2-7
CASSETSGGPYEQYF	TGTGCCAGCAGTGAGACTAGCGGGGGCCCCTACGAGCAGTACTTC	few	TRBD2	TRBV6-4	TRBJ2-7
CASTSPGDEQYF	TGTGCCAGCACTTCGCCGGGGGACGAGCAGTACTTC	.	.	TRBV28	TRBJ2-7
CASSSEQGVVSPLHF	TGTGCCAGCAGCTCCGAGCAGGGGGTTGTCTCACCCCTCCACTTT	.	TRBD1	TRBV5-6	TRBJ1-6
CASSRDQQGAGTGELFF	TGTGCCAGCAGCAGAGACCAACAGGGGGCGGGCACCGGGGAGCTGTTTTTT	.	TRBD1	TRBV7-6	TRBJ2-2
CASSQDVWAEHYEQYF	TGCGCCAGCAGTCAAGATGTCTGGGCCGAGCACTACGAGCAGTACTTC	.	.	TRBV4-3	TRBJ2-7
CASGRTDTQYF	TGTGCCAGCGGCCGCACAGATACGCAGTATTTT	.	.	TRBV27	TRBJ2-3
CASSSNTGLDEQFF	TGTGCCAGCAGCTCTAATACAGGGTTGGATGAGCAGTTCTTC	few	.	TRBV11-3	TRBJ2-1
CASSFSQGASEKLFF	TGTGCCAGCAGCTTTTCTCAGGGGGCCAGTGAAAAACTGTTTTTT	.	TRBD1	TRBV7-9	TRBJ1-4
CASRRDTGELFF	TGTGCCAGCAGACGGGACACCGGGGAGCTGTTTTTT	.	.	TRBV7-2	TRBJ2-2
CASSVGPGLAGDEQYF	TGTGCCAGCAGCGTGGGACCGGGACTAGCGGGAGACGAGCAGTACTTC	.	TRBD2	TRBV9	TRBJ2-7
CASSLKQGHYGYTF	TGTGCCAGCAGCTTAAAACAGGGGCACTATGGCTACACCTTC	once	TRBD1	TRBV11-2	TRBJ1-2
CASSPGAGRDTQYF	TGTGCCAGCTCACCAGGGGCAGGTCGAGATACGCAGTATTTT	.	.	TRBV18	TRBJ2-3